This T cell receptor beta chain was retrieved from a study of human T cells and chemical hapten exposure. Study-wide results and limits: Relative to controls, expanded TCRs formed significantly more large CDR3 similarity clusters.

Details on this clonotype: Its antigen is still unknown.

In the original workflow: Across samples, TCR counts had a median of roughly 96,000 and ranged from roughly 23,224 to 690,600. TCRdb re-called the RACE reads with MiXCR, one entry per CDR3 protein. TCRdb's processing, not the authors' own work, is the source of the V and J calls. The sample shows 180,000 or so distinct CDR3 sequences, 13% to 15% of them seen only once. The V segment lost 4 bases and the J segment 1 base; nucleotides outside the gene matches: 7. Germline CDR1 and CDR2: SGHNT and YYREEE (reference sequence). CDR3 length: 15 amino acids. Described time point: patch test 1, 2 weeks after DPC sensitization. Indicated treatment: therapeutic diphenylcyclopropenone sensitization with weekly scalp DPC.

V gene TRBV5-4 combines with J gene TRBJ1-2, with 7 bases fitting TRBD1. This specimen was whole blood, taken in connection with sensitization to the hapten diphenylcyclopropenone (DPC). The sequence derives from a young woman with alopecia areata. Some clones in this sample may be carry-over from other donors' samples. Here the CDR3 reads CASSNANRGNYGYTF. CDR3 bases: TGTGCCAGCAGCAACGCAAACAGGGGTAACTATGGCTACACCTTC.